Listed below are T cell receptor beta chains from one sample, sequenced in a study of cytomegalovirus exposure and HLA in healthy donors. Produced via immunoSEQ multiplex PCR; TCRdb's table is partial and in-frame only. The data show roughly 190,000 clones, approximately 70% seen once. The sequenced material came from PBMCs. Receptors originate from a woman in her twenties or thirties in good health and CMV-seropositive. Both conserved end residues are part of each CDR3. Each record gives: J gene, clone size, V gene, D gene, CDR3 DNA, CDR3 protein. The D gene is left open where the match is weak. Expanded clones are given a class, and other clones once, few, many or no size at all.

J: TRBJ1-5; size: once; V: TRBV10-2; D: .; DNA: TGCGCCAGCAGTGACCCCAGACAGGCGGGTAGGCCCCAGCATTTT; CDR3: CASSDPRQAGRPQHF
J: TRBJ2-2; size: .; V: TRBV13; D: TRBD1; DNA: TGTGCCAGCAGCCGGCGGACAGGGGATAAGAACACCGGGGAGCTGTTTTTT; CDR3: CASSRRTGDKNTGELFF
J: TRBJ2-7; size: .; V: TRBV7-9; D: .; DNA: TGTGCCAGCAGCTTAATGGGCGACGAGCAGTACTTC; CDR3: CASSLMGDEQYF
J: TRBJ2-1; size: .; V: TRBV19; D: TRBD2; DNA: TGTGCCAGTAGTATAGCACTAGCGGGAGGAATCCAGGAGCAGTTCTTC; CDR3: CASSIALAGGIQEQFF
J: TRBJ2-1; size: .; V: TRBV21-1; D: .; DNA: TGTGCCAGCAGCAAGGAGGGGGGACAGCCTTACAATGAGCAGTTCTTC; CDR3: CASSKEGGQPYNEQFF
J: TRBJ1-2; size: .; V: TRBV28; D: TRBD1; DNA: TGTGCCAGCAGTTTCTCCGGGACAGGCTATGGCTACACCTTC; CDR3: CASSFSGTGYGYTF
J: TRBJ2-2; size: .; V: TRBV11-2; D: TRBD1; DNA: TGTGCCAGCAGCTCCGACAGGGGCAGGAGGGAGCTGTTTTTT; CDR3: CASSSDRGRRELFF
J: TRBJ1-3; size: .; V: TRBV4-2; D: .; DNA: TGTGCCAGCAGCCAAGATAGGCCAGGCCGTGGCGCTGGAAACACCATATATTTT; CDR3: CASSQDRPGRGAGNTIYF
J: TRBJ2-7; size: few; V: TRBV7-9; D: TRBD2; DNA: TGTGCCAGCAGCTCCATTCTAGCGGGAGAACACTACGAGCAGTACTTC; CDR3: CASSSILAGEHYEQYF
J: TRBJ2-1; size: .; V: TRBV6-4; D: TRBD2; DNA: TGTGCCAGCAGTGCTGCGGGAGGGGACAATGAGCAGTTCTTC; CDR3: CASSAAGGDNEQFF
J: TRBJ1-2; size: .; V: TRBV10-3; D: .; DNA: TGTGCCATCAGTGAGCCAGGGGTATCCTATGGCTACACCTTC; CDR3: CAISEPGVSYGYTF
J: TRBJ2-5; size: .; V: TRBV21-1; D: .; DNA: TGTGCCAGCAGCCGTGGGGGGTTCGAGACCCAGTACTTC; CDR3: CASSRGGFETQYF
J: TRBJ1-5; size: .; V: TRBV19; D: .; DNA: TGTGCCAGTAGTATGAGTGAGGGGCCCCAGCATTTT; CDR3: CASSMSEGPQHF
J: TRBJ2-3; size: .; V: TRBV6-5; D: TRBD2; DNA: TGTGCCAGCATCGGGACTAGGGGGAAGTATACGCAGTATTTT; CDR3: CASIGTRGKYTQYF
J: TRBJ2-6; size: .; V: TRBV2; D: TRBD1; DNA: TGTGCCAGTAATTCCGGGACAGACCGTTCTGGGGCCAACGTCCTGACTTTC; CDR3: CASNSGTDRSGANVLTF
J: TRBJ2-1; size: .; V: TRBV19; D: .; DNA: TGTGCCAGTAGTATCGGACAGCCCGAGCAGTTCTTC; CDR3: CASSIGQPEQFF
J: TRBJ2-1; size: .; V: TRBV2; D: .; DNA: TGTGCCAGCAGTGATGGGGGCACCTCCTACAATGAGCAGTTCTTC; CDR3: CASSDGGTSYNEQFF
J: TRBJ2-7; size: .; V: TRBV27; D: TRBD2; DNA: TGTGCCAGCAGTTCGGGACTACCCTCCTACGAGCAGTACTTC; CDR3: CASSSGLPSYEQYF
J: TRBJ1-2; size: .; V: TRBV27; D: TRBD1; DNA: TGTGCCAGCAGCGACAGGGGCTATGGCTACACCTTC; CDR3: CASSDRGYGYTF
J: TRBJ2-1; size: .; V: TRBV7-2; D: .; DNA: TGTGCCAGCAGCTTAGTTTGGGCCAATGAGCAGTTCTTC; CDR3: CASSLVWANEQFF
J: TRBJ2-1; size: .; V: TRBV2; D: .; DNA: TGTGCCAGCAGTGAATTTGAGGTATACAATGAGCAGTTCTTC; CDR3: CASSEFEVYNEQFF
J: TRBJ2-3; size: .; V: TRBV10-3; D: TRBD1; DNA: TGTGCCATCAGGGCCTCCGGGACAGGGGCTTACCCGATTCGCACAGATACGCAGTATTTT; CDR3: CAIRASGTGAYPIRTDTQYF
J: TRBJ1-5; size: .; V: TRBV28; D: .; DNA: TGTGCCAGCAGTTCGTTGACAGGTGCTCAGCCCCAGCATTTT; CDR3: CASSSLTGAQPQHF
J: TRBJ1-1; size: .; V: TRBV19; D: .; DNA: TGTGCCAGTAGTCGGGGGGCCGGAACCTTTATGAACACTGAAGCTTTCTTT; CDR3: CASSRGAGTFMNTEAFF
J: TRBJ2-1; size: .; V: TRBV11-2; D: TRBD1; DNA: TGTGCCAGCAGTCAATACAGGGGACGGTCGGACAATGAGCAGTTCTTC; CDR3: CASSQYRGRSDNEQFF
J: TRBJ2-3; size: .; V: TRBV19; D: .; DNA: TGTGCCAGTCGCCCCAGAAGCACAGATACGCAGTATTTT; CDR3: CASRPRSTDTQYF
J: TRBJ2-3; size: .; V: TRBV6-1; D: TRBD2; DNA: TGTGCCAGCAGTGAATTGGGGGGAGGACGCGGGGGTACGCAGTATTTT; CDR3: CASSELGGGRGGTQYF
J: TRBJ1-2; size: .; V: TRBV6-4; D: TRBD1; DNA: TGTGCCAGCAGTGACTCGACAGGGAGAGAGTATGGCTACACCTTC; CDR3: CASSDSTGREYGYTF
J: TRBJ1-1; size: few; V: TRBV5-6; D: TRBD1; DNA: TGTGCCAGCAGCTTGGCCCTGGAACAGGGGACCCCTGAAGCTTTCTTT; CDR3: CASSLALEQGTPEAFF
J: TRBJ1-6; size: .; V: TRBV10-2; D: .; DNA: TGCGCCAGCAGTGAAGTGGGGGCGATAAATAATTCACCCCTCCACTTT; CDR3: CASSEVGAINNSPLHF
J: TRBJ2-5; size: .; V: TRBV5-1; D: .; DNA: TGCGCCAGCAGCTTGGAAGCCTTGAAGTCAGAGACCCAGTACTTC; CDR3: CASSLEALKSETQYF
J: TRBJ2-7; size: .; V: TRBV27; D: .; DNA: TGTGCCAGCATCGGGAGTAGCTACGAGCAGTACTTC; CDR3: CASIGSSYEQYF
J: TRBJ1-2; size: few; V: TRBV27; D: .; DNA: TGTGCCAGCAGTCCAACAGGACAGCACTATGGCTACACCTTC; CDR3: CASSPTGQHYGYTF
J: TRBJ1-3; size: .; V: TRBV28; D: .; DNA: TGTGCCAGCAAGGGAGGTGGATCTGGAAACACCATATATTTT; CDR3: CASKGGGSGNTIYF
J: TRBJ2-1; size: .; V: TRBV2; D: .; DNA: TGTGCCAGCCTTGGAGGGTTGGGTGCTGGGTCCTACAATGAGCAGTTCTTC; CDR3: CASLGGLGAGSYNEQFF
J: TRBJ1-1; size: few; V: TRBV5-5; D: TRBD1; DNA: TGTGCCAGCCGGGACAGGCCTCTGAACACTGAAGCTTTCTTT; CDR3: CASRDRPLNTEAFF